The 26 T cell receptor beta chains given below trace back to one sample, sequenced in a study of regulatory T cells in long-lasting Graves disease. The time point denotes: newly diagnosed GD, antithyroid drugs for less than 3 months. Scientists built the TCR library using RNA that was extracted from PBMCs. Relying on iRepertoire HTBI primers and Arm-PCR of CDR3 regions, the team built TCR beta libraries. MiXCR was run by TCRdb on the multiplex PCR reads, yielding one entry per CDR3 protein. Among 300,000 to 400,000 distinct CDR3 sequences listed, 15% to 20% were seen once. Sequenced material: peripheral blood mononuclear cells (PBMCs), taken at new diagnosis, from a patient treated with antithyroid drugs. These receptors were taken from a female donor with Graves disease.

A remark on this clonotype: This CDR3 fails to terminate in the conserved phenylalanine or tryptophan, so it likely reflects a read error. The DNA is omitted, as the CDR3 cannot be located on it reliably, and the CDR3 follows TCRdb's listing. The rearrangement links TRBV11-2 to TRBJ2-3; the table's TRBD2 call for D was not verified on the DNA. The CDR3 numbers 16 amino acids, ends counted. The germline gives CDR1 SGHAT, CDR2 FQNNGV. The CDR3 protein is CASSPGVSGRREEQFS.

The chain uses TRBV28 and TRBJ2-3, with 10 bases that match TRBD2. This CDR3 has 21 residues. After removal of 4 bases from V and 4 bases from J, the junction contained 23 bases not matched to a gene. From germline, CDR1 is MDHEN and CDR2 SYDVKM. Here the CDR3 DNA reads TGTGCCAGCAGTTCTGCTGGACTAGCGGCCAGCACCCCAACCGGGGCAGATACGCAGTATTTT. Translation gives CASSSAGLAASTPTGADTQYF.

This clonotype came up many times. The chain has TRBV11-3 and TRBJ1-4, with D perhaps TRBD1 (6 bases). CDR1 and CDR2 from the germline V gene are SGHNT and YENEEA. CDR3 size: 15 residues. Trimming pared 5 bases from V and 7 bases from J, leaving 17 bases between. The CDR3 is CASSPITGTGEKLFF. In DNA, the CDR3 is TGTGCCAGCAGCCCTATCACAGGGACGGGTGAAAAACTGTTTTTT.

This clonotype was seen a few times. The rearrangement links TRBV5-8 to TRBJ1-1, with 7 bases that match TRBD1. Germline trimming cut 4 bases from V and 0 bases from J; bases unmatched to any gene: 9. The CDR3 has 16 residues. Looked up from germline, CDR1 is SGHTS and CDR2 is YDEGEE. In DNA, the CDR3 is TGTGCCAGCAGCCCGAGGGACAGCCGAATGAACACTGAAGCTTTCTTT. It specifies CASSPRDSRMNTEAFF.

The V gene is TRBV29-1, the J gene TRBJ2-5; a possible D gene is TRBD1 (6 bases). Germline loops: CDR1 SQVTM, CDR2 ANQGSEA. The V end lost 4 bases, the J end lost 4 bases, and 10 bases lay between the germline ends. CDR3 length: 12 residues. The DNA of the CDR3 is TGCAGCGTTGCACAGGGTGGAGAGACCCAGTACTTC. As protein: CSVAQGGETQYF.

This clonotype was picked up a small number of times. This chain's CDR3 is CSARDAFQETQYF. CDR3 DNA sequence: TGCAGTGCTAGAGATGCTTTCCAAGAGACCCAGTACTTC. This chain connects TRBV20-1 to TRBJ2-5, with D hard to call. Trimming removed 0 bases at V and 1 base at J, with 6 bases between. This CDR3 has 13 residues. Germline CDR1 DFQATT, CDR2 SNEGSKA (reference sequence).

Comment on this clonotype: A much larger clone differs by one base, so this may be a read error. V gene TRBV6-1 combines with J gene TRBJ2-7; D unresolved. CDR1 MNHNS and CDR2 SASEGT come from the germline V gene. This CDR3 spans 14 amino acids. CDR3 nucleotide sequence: TGTGCCAGCAGTGAAGCGCCCGCCCCCTACGTGCAGTACTTC. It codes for CASSEAPAPYVQYF.

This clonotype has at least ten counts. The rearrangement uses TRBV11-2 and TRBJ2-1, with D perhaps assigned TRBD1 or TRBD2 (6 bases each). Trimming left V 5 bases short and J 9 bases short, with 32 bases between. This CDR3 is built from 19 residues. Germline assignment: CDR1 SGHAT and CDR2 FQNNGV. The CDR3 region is CASSALKGGRQIETSEQFF. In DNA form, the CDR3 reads TGTGCCAGCAGCGCCCTGAAGGGGGGACGCCAGATTGAGACAAGTGAGCAGTTCTTC.

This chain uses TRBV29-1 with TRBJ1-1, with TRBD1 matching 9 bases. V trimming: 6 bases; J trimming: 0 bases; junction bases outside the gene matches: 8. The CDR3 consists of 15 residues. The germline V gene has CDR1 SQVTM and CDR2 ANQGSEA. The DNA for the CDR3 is TGCAGCGTCCAGCGGACAGGGGCCCTGAACACTGAAGCTTTCTTT. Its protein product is CSVQRTGALNTEAFF.

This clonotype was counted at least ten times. CDR3 sequence: CASSELQGSNEQYF. CDR3 coding DNA: TGCGCCAGCAGCGAACTGCAGGGATCTAACGAGCAGTACTTC. The genes are TRBV5-1 and TRBJ2-7, with a tentative D call TRBD1 (5 bases). CDR1 is SGHRS and CDR2 is YFSETQ in the germline V gene. This CDR3 region has 14 residues. V was cut by 4 bases and J by 5 bases, with 16 bases left in between.

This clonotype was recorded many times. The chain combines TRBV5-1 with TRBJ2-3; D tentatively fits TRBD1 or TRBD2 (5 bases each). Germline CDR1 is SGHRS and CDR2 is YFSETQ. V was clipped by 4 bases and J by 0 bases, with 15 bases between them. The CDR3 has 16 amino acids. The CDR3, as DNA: TGCGCCAGCAGCACCAGGGAGCAATCTAGCACAGATACGCAGTATTTT. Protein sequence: CASSTREQSSTDTQYF.

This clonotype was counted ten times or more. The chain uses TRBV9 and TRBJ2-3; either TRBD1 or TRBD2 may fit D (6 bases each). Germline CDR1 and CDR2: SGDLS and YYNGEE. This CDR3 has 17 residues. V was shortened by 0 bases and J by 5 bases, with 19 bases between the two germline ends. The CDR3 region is CASSVDTKGGRLDTQYF. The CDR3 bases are TGTGCCAGCAGCGTAGACACCAAAGGGGGGCGATTAGATACGCAGTATTTT.

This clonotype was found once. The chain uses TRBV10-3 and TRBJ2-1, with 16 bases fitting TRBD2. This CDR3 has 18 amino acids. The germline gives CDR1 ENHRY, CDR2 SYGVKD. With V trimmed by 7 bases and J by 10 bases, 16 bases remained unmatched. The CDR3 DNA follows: TGTGCCATCATTGATGGGACTAGCGGGAGGGCCAGACAGGGAGAGCAGTTCTTC. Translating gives CAIIDGTSGRARQGEQFF.

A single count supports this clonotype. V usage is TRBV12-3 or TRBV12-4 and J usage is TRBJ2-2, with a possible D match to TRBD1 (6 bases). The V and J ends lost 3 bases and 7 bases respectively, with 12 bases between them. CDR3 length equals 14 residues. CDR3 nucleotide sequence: TGTGCCAGCAGTTTGGGGGACATGGGCGGGGAGCTGTTTTTT. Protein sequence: CASSLGDMGGELFF.

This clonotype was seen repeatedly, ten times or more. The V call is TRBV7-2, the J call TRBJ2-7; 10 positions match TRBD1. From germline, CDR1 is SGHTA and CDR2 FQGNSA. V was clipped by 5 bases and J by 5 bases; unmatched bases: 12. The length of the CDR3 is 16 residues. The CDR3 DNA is TGTGCCAGCAGCATACCCGGGACAGGGGTTACCCACGAGCAGTACTTC. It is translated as CASSIPGTGVTHEQYF.

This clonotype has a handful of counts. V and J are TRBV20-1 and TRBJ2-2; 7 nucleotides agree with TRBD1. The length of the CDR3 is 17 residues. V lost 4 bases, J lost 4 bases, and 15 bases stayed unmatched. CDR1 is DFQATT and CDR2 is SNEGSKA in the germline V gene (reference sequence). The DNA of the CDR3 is TGCAGTGCTATTTGGGAAGGGGGCCAAGTGGGCACCGGGGAGCTGTTTTTT. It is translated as CSAIWEGGQVGTGELFF.

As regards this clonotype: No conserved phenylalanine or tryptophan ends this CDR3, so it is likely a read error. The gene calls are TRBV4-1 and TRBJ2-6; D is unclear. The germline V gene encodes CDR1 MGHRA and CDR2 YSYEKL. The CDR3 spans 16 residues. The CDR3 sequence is CAGSQDLGSGANVLTS. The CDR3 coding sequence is TGCGCCGGCAGCCAAGATTTGGGGTCGGGGGCCAACGTCCTGACTTCC.

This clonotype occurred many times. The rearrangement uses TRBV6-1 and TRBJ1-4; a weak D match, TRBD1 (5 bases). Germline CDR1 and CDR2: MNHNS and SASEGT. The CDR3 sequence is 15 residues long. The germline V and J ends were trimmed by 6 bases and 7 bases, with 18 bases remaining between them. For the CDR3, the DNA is TGTGCCAGCAGCGCCGGGGGGTCGGGGTTTGAAAAACTGTTTTTT. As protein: CASSAGGSGFEKLFF.

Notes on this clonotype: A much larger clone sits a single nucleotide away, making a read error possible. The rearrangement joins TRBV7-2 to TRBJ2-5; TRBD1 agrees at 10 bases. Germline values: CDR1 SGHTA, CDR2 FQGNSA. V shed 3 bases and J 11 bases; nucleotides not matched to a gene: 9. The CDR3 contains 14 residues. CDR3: CASSFWDRGNEQYF. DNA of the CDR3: TGTGCCAGCAGCTTTTGGGACAGGGGCAATGAGCAGTACTTC.

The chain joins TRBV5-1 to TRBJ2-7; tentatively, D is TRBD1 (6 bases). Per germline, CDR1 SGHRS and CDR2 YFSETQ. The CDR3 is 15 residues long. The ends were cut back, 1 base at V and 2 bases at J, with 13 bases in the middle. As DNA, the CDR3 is TGCGCCAGCAGCTTGCTTACAGGGAGAACCTACGAGCAGTACTTC. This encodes CASSLLTGRTYEQYF.

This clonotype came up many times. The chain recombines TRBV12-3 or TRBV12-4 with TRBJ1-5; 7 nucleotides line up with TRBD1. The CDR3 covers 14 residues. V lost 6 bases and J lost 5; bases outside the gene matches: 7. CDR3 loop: CASSRTTGDQPQHF. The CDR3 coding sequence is TGTGCCAGCAGCCGCACAACAGGGGATCAGCCCCAGCATTTT.

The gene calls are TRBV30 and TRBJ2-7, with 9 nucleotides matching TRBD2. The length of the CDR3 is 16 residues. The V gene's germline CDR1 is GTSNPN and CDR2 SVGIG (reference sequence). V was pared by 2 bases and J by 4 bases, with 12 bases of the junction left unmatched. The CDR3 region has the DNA TGTGCCTGGAGTATGCGGGAGGGCCTCTTGGGTTACGAGCAGTACTTC. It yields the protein CAWSMREGLLGYEQYF.

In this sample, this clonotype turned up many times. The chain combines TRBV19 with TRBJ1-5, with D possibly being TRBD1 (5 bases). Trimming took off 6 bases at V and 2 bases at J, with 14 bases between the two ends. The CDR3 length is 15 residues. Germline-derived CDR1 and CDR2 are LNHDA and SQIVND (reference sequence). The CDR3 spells CASSMAATGNQPQHF. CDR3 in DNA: TGTGCCAGTAGCATGGCAGCGACAGGCAATCAGCCCCAGCATTTT.

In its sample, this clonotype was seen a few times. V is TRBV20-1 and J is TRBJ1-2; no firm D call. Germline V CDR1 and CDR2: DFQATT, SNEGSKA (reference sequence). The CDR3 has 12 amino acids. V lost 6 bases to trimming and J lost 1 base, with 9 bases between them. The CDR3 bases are TGCAGTGCGGAGACGGGTAACTATGGCTACACCTTC. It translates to CSAETGNYGYTF.

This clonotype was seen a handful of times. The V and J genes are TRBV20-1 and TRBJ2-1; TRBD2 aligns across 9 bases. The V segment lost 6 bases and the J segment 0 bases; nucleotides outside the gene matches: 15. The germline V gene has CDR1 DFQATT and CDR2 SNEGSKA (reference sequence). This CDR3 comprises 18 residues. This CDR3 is CSAYLAGNYPNSYNEQFF. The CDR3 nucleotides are TGCAGTGCCTATCTAGCGGGAAATTATCCGAACTCCTACAATGAGCAGTTCTTC.

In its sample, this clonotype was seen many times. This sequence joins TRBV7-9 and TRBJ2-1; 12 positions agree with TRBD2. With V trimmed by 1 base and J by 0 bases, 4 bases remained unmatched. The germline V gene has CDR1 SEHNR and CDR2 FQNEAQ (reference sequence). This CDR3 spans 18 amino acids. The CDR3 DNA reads TGTGCCAGCAGCTTAGTTCTAGCGGGGGGGAGCTCCTACAATGAGCAGTTCTTC. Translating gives CASSLVLAGGSSYNEQFF.